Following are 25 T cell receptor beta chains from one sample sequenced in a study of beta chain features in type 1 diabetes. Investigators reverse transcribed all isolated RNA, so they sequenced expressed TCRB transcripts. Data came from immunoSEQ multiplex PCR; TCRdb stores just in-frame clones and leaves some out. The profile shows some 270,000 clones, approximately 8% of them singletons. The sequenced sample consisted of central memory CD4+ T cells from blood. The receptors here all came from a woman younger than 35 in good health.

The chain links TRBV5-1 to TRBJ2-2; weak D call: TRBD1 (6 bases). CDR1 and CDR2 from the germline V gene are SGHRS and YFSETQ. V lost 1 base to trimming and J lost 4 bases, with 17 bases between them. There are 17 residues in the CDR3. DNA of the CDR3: TGCGCCAGCAGCTTGAACCCTACGGGACACTCCACCGGGGAGCTGTTTTTT. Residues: CASSLNPTGHSTGELFF.

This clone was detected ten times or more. The CDR3 nucleotides are TGTGCCATCAGTGACATATCACACACTGAAGCTTTCTTT. As protein: CAISDISHTEAFF. The chain carries TRBV10-3 and TRBJ1-1; D is unresolved. This CDR3 is built from 13 residues. The V end lost 3 bases, the J end lost 3 bases, and 8 bases lay between the germline ends. The germline V gene encodes CDR1 ENHRY and CDR2 SYGVKD.

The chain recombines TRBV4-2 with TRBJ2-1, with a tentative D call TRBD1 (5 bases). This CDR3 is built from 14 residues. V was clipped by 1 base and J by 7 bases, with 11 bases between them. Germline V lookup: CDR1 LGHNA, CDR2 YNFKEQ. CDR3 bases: TGTGCCAGCAGCCAAGCCGGTAGGGGTAATGAGCAGTTCTTC. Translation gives CASSQAGRGNEQFF.

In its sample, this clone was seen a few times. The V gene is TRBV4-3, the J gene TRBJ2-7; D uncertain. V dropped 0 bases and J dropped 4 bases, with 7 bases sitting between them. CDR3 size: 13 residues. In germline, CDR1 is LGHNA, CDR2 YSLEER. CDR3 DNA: TGCGCCAGCAGCCAAGATAATGAATACGAGCAGTACTTC. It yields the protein CASSQDNEYEQYF.

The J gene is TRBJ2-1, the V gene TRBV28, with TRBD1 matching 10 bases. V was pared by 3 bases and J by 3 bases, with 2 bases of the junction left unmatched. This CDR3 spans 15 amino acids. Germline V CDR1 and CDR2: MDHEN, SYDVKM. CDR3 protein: CASSLGTGVYNEQFF. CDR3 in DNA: TGTGCCAGCAGTTTGGGGACAGGGGTCTACAATGAGCAGTTCTTC.

The CDR3 sequence: CASRGDPAVDTQYF. CDR3 DNA sequence: TGTGCCAGCAGAGGGGACCCTGCGGTAGATACGCAGTATTTT. The rearrangement uses TRBV6-6 and TRBJ2-3; the D call may be TRBD1 or TRBD2 (5 bases each). The ends were cut back, 6 bases at V and 5 bases at J, with 15 bases in the middle. Germline assignment: CDR1 MNHNY and CDR2 SVGAGI (reference sequence). The CDR3 runs to 14 residues.

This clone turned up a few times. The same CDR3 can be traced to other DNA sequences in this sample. The CDR3 nucleotides read TGTGCCAGCTCACCCGAGGGTACCGAGCAGTACGTC. This codes for CASSPEGTEQYV. This chain links TRBV18 with TRBJ2-7, with a possible D match to TRBD2 (5 bases). The CDR3 has 12 residues. CDR1 and CDR2 from the germline V gene are KGHSH and LQKENI. V was pared by 3 bases and J by 6 bases, with 9 bases between.

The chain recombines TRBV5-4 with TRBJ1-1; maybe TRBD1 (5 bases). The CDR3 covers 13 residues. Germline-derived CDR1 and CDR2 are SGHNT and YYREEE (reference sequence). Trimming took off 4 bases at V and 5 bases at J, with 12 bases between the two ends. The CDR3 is CASSVEWGTEAFF. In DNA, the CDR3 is TGTGCCAGCAGCGTGGAGTGGGGGACTGAAGCTTTCTTT.

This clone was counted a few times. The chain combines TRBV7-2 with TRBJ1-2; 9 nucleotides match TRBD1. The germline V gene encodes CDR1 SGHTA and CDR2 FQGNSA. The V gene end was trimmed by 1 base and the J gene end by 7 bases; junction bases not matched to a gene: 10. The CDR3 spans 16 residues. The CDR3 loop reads CASSLGGQGKSGGYTF. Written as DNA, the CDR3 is TGTGCCAGCAGCTTAGGGGGACAGGGCAAGTCCGGTGGCTACACCTTC.

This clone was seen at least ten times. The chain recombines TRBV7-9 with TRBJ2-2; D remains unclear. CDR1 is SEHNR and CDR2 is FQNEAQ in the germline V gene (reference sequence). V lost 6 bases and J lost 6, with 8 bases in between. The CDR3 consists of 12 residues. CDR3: CASRPPAGELFF. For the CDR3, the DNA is TGTGCCAGCAGGCCCCCGGCCGGGGAGCTGTTTTTT.

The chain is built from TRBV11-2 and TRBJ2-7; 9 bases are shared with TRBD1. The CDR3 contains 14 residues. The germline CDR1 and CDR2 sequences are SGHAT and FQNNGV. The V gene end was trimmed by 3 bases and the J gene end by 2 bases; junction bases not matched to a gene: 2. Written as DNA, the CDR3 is TGTGCCAGCAGCTTCGGGACAGGGACCTACGAGCAGTACGTC. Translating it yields CASSFGTGTYEQYV.

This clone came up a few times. The CDR3 DNA is TGCAGCGTTGGGGGAAACTCTGGAAACACCATATATTTT. Encoded protein: CSVGGNSGNTIYF. V and J are TRBV29-1 and TRBJ1-3, with D hard to call. The V gene lost 4 bases and the J gene lost 0 bases, with 7 bases spanning the gap. There are 13 residues in the CDR3. The germline V gene has CDR1 SQVTM and CDR2 ANQGSEA.

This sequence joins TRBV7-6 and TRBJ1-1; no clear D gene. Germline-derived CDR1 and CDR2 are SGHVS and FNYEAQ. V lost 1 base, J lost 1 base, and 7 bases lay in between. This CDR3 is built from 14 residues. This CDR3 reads CASSLGPANTEAFF. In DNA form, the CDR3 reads TGTGCCAGCAGCTTAGGCCCAGCGAACACTGAAGCTTTCTTT.

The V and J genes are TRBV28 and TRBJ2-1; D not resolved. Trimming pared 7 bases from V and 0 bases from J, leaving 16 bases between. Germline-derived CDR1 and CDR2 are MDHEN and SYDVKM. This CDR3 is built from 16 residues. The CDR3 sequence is CASKTYSSTSYNEQFF. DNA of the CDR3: TGTGCCAGCAAGACCTATAGTAGTACCTCCTACAATGAGCAGTTCTTC.

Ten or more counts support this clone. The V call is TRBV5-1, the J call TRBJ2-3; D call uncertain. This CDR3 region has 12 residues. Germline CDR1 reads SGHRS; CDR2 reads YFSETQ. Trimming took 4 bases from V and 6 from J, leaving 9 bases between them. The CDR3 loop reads CASSENADTQYF. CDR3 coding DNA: TGCGCCAGCAGCGAGAATGCGGATACGCAGTATTTT.

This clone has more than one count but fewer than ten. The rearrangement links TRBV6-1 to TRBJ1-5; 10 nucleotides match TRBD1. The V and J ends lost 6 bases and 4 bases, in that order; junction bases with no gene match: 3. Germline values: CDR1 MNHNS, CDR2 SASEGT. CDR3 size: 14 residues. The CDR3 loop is CASRPGQGNQPQHF. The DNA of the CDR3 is TGTGCCAGCAGGCCGGGACAGGGGAATCAGCCCCAGCATTTT.

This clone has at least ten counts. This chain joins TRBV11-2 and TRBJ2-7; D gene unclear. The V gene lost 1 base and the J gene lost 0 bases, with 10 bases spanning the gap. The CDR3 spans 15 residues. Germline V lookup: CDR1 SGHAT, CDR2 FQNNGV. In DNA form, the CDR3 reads TGTGCCAGCAGCTTAGCCCCCTCCAGCTCCTACGAGCAGTACTTC. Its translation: CASSLAPSSSYEQYF.

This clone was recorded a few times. CDR3 loop: CASTPLRGYTDTQYF. CDR3 nucleotides: TGTGCCAGCACCCCCCTTAGGGGTTACACAGATACGCAGTATTTT. The chain combines TRBV28 with TRBJ2-3; tentative D call: TRBD1 (5 bases). The CDR3 loop spans 15 amino acids. CDR1 is MDHEN, CDR2 SYDVKM, per germline. Between the trimmed V and J ends, which lost 7 bases and 2 bases, there was a span of 16 bases.

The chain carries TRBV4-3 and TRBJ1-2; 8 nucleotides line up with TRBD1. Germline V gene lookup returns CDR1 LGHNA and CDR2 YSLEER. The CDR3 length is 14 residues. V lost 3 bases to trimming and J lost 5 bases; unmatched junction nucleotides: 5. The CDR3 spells CASSQRTGRYGYTF. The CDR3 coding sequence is TGCGCCAGCAGCCAGAGGACAGGGAGGTATGGCTACACCTTC.

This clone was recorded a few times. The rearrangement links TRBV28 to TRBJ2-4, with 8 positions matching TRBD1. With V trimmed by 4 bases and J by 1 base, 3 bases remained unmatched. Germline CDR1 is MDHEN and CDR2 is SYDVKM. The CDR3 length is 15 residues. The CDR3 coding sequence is TGTGCCAGCAGTTGGACAGGGAGGGCCAAAAACATTCAGTACTTC. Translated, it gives CASSWTGRAKNIQYF. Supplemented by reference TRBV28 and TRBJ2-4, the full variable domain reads DVKVTQSSRYLVKRTGEKVFLECVQDMDHENMFWYRQDPGLGLRLIYFSYDVKMKEKGDIPEGYSVSREKKERFSLILESASTNQTSMYLCASSWTGRAKNIQYFGAGTRLSVL.

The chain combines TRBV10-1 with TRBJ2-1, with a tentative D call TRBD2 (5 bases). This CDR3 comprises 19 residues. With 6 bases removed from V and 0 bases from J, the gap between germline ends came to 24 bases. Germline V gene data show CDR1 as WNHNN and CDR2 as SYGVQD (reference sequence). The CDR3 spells CASSVLVRLLNSSYNEQFF. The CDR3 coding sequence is TGCGCCAGCAGCGTACTAGTGCGACTTCTTAATAGCTCCTACAATGAGCAGTTCTTC.

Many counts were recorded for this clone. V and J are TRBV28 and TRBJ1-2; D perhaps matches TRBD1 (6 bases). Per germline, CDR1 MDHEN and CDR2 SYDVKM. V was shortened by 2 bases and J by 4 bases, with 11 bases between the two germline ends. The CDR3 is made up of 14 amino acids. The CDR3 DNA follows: TGTGCCAGCAGTTTACTGCAGGGGCGCTATGGCTACACCTTC. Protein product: CASSLLQGRYGYTF.

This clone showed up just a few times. Written as DNA, the CDR3 is TGTGCCAGCAGCCTGCAGGGTGGGGACGGCTACACCTTC. This codes for CASSLQGGDGYTF. The genes are TRBV7-2 and TRBJ1-2; the D gene is possibly TRBD1 (5 bases). The germline V gene has CDR1 SGHTA and CDR2 FQGNSA. The CDR3 is 13 amino acids. V was pared by 5 bases and J by 8 bases, with 15 bases between.

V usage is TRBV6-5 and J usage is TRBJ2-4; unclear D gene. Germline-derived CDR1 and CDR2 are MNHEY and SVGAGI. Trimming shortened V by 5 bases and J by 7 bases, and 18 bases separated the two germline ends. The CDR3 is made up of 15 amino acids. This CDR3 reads CASSTRGPGSNIQYF. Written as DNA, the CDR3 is TGTGCCAGCAGTACGCGTGGACCAGGCTCGAACATTCAGTACTTC.

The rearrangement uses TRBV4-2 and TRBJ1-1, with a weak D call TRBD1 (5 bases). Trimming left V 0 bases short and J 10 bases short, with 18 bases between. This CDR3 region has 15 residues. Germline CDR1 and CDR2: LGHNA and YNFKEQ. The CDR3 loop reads CASSQDAGTLEGAFF. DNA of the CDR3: TGTGCCAGCAGCCAAGACGCCGGGACCCTAGAGGGAGCTTTCTTT.